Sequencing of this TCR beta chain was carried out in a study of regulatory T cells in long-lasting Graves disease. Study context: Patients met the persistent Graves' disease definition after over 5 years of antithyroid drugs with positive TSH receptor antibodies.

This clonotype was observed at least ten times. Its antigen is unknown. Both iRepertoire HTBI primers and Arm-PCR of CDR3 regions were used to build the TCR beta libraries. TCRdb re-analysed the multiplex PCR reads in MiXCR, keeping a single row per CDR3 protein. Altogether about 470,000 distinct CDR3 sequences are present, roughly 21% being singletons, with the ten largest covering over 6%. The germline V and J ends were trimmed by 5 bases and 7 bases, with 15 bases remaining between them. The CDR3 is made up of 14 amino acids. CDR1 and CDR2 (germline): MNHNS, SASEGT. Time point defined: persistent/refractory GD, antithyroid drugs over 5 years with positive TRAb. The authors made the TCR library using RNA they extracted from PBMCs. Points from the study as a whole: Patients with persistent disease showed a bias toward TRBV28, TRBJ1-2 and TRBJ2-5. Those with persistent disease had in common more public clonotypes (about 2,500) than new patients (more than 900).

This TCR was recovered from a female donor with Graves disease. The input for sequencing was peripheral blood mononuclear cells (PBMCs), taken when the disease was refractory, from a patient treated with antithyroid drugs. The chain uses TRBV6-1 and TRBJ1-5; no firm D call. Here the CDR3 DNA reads TGTGCCAGCAGTACTAGCCACACCGGACAGCCCCAGCATTTT. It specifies CASSTSHTGQPQHF.